This TCR beta chain was sequenced in a study of T cells expressing NK-cell markers. The CDR3 totals 13 residues. TCRdb reprocessed the 5' RACE reads; each CDR3 protein has one entry and no DNA is given. The ten top clones account for approximately 3.6%, within a sample of about 550,000 distinct CDR3 sequences. What was sequenced was blood T cells: a sorted CD56 or NKG2C T cell subset, CD4+ or CD8+ T cells, or bulk PBMC T cells (not recorded which). This sequence originates from a man aged 18-30 years in good health. The chain couples TRBV12-3 or TRBV12-4 to TRBJ2-5. CDR3 sequence reads: CASSHFDLETQYF.